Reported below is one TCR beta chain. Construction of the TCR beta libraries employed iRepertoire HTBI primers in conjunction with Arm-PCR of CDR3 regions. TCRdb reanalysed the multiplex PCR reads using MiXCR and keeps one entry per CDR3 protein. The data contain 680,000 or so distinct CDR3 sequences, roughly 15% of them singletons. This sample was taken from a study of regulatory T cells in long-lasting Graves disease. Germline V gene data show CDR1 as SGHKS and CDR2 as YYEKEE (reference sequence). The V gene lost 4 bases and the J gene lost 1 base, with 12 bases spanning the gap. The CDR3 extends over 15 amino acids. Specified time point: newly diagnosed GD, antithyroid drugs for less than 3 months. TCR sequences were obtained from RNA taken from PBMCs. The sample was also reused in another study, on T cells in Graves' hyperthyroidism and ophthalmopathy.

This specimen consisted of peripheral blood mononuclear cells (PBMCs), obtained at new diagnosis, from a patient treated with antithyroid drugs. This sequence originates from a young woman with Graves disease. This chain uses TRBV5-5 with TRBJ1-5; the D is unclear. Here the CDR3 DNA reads TGTGCCAGCAGCCCCGTGAGCGGGAGCAATCAGCCCCAGCATTTT. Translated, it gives CASSPVSGSNQPQHF.